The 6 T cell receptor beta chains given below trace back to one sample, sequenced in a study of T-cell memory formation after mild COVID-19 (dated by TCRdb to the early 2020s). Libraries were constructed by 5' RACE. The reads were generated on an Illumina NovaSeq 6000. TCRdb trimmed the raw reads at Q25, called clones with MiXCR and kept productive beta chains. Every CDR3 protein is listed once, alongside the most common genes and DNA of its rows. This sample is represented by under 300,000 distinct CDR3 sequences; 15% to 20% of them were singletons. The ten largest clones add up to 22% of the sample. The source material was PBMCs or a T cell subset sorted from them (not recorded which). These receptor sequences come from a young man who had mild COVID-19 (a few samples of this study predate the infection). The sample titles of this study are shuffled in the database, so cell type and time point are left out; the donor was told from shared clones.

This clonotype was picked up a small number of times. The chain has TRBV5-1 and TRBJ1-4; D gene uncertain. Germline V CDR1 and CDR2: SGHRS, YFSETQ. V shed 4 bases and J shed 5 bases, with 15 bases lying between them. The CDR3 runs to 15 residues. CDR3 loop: CASSEQAVGNEKLFF. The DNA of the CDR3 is TGCGCCAGCAGCGAACAAGCGGTGGGGAATGAAAAACTGTTTTTT.

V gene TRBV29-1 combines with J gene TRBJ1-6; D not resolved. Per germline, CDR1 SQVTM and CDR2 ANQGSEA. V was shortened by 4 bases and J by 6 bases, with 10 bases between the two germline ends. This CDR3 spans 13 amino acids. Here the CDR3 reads CSVAKEINSPLHF. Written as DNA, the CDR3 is TGCAGCGTTGCAAAGGAAATTAATTCACCCCTCCACTTT.

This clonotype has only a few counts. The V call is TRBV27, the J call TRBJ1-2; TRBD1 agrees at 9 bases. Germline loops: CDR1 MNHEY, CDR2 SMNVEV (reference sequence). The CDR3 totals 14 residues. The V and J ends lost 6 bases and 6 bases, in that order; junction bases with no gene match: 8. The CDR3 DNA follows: TGTGCCAGCAGCCGTCCGGGGACAGGGCATGGCTACACCTTC. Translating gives CASSRPGTGHGYTF.

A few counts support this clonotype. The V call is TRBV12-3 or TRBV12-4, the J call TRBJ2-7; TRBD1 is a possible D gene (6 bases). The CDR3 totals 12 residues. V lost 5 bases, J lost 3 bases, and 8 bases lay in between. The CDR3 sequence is CASSAQGYEQYF. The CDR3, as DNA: TGTGCCAGCAGTGCACAGGGCTACGAGCAGTACTTC.

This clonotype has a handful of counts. The chain's CDR3 is CASSVGTGGADTGELFF. The CDR3 nucleotides are TGTGCCAGCAGCGTGGGGACAGGGGGCGCCGACACCGGGGAGCTGTTTTTT. The rearrangement uses TRBV9 and TRBJ2-2; 12 nucleotides agree with TRBD1. Germline trimming cut 2 bases from V and 3 bases from J; bases unmatched to any gene: 5. This CDR3 has 17 amino acids. Looked up from germline, CDR1 is SGDLS and CDR2 is YYNGEE.

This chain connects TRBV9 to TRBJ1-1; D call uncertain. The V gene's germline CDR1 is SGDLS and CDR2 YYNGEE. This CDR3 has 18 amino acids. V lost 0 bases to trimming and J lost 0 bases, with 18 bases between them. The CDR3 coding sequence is TGTGCCAGCAGCGTAGGAGGCGTAGATCGTACAATGAACACTGAAGCTTTCTTT. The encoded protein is CASSVGGVDRTMNTEAFF.